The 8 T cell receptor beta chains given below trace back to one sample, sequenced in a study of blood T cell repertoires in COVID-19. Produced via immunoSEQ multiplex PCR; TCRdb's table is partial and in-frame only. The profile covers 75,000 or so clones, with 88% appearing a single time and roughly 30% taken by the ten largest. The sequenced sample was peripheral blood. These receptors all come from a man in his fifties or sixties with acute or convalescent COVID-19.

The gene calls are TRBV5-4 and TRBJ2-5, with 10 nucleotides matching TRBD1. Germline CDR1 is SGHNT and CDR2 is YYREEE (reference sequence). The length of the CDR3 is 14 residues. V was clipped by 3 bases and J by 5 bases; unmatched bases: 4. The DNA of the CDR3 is TGTGCCAGCAGCTGGACAGGGGGGGGCGAGACCCAGTACTTC. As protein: CASSWTGGGETQYF.

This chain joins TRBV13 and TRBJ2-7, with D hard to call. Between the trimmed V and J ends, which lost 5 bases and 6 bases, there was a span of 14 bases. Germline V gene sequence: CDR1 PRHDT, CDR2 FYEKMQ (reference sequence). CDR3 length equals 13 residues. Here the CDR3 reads CASSRDLTGEQYF. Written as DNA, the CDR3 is TGTGCCAGCAGCAGAGACTTAACGGGCGAGCAGTACTTC. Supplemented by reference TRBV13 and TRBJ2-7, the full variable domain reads AAGVIQSPRHLIKEKRETATLKCYPIPRHDTVYWYQQGPGQDPQFLISFYEKMQSDKGSIPDRFSAQQFSDYHSELNMSSLELGDSALYFCASSRDLTGEQYFGPGTRLTVT.

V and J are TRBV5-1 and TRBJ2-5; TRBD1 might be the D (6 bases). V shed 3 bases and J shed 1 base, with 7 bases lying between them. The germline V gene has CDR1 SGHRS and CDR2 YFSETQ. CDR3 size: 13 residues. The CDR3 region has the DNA TGCGCCAGCAGCTGGACAGTCCAAGAGACCCAGTACTTC. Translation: CASSWTVQETQYF.

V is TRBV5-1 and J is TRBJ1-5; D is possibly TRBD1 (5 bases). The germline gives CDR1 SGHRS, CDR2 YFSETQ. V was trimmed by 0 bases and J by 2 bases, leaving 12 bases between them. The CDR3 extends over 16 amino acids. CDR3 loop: CASSLDGTGGNQPQHF. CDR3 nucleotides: TGCGCCAGCAGCTTGGATGGTACGGGGGGCAATCAGCCCCAGCATTTT. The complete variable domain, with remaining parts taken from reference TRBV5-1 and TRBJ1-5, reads KAGVTQTPRYLIKTRGQQVTLSCSPISGHRSVSWYQQTPGQGLQFLFEYFSETQRNKGNFPGRFSGRQFSNSRSEMNVSTLELGDSALYLCASSLDGTGGNQPQHFGDGTRLSIL.

CDR3 nucleotide sequence: TGTGCCAGCAGGTTGGGGACTAGCGGCACCGGGGAGCTGTTTTTT. Its protein is CASRLGTSGTGELFF. The rearrangement links TRBV27 to TRBJ2-2; TRBD2 aligns across 11 bases. Per germline, CDR1 MNHEY and CDR2 SMNVEV (reference sequence). Unmatched junction bases numbered 4, after V lost 6 bases and J lost 4 bases. The CDR3 has 15 residues.

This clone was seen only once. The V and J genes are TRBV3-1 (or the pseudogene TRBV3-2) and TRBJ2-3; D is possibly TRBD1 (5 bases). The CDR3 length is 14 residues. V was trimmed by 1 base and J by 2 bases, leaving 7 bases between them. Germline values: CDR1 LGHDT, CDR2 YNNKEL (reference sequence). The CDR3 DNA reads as TGTGCCAGCAGCCAAGGGGGCTTCACAGATACGCAGTATTTT. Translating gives CASSQGGFTDTQYF.

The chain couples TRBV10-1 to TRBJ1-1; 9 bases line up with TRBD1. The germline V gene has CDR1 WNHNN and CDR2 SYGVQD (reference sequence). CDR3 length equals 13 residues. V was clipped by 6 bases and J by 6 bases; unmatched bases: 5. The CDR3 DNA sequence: TGCGCCAGCAGCGGGACAGGGCGCGCTGAAGCTTTCTTT. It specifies CASSGTGRAEAFF.

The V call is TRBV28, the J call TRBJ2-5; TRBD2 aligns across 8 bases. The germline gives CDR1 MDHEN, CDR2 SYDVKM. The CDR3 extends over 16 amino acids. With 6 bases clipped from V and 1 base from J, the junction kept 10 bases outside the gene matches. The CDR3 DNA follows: TGTGCCAGCAGAGACCCAGGGACTAGTATCCAAGAGACCCAGTACTTC. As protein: CASRDPGTSIQETQYF.